These 22 T cell receptor beta chains were all obtained from the same sample, sequenced in a study of glioma-infiltrating T cells. TCR alpha and beta CDR3 regions were amplified from RNA using iRepertoire nested multiplex PCR. TCRdb ran MiXCR on the multiplex PCR reads and lists one entry per CDR3 protein. The sample contains 84,000 or so distinct CDR3 sequences, about a quarter of which appear only once. Sequencing was done on a sample of glioma tissue, nonneoplastic brain tissue, or PBMCs (not recorded which). Receptor source: a human donor with low-grade glioma or glioblastoma, undergoing nonglioma brain surgery, or in good health (not recorded which).

This clonotype was seen at least ten times. The chain joins TRBV6-2 or TRBV6-3 to TRBJ2-2; weak D call: TRBD2 (5 bases). CDR1 MNHEY and CDR2 SVGEGT come from the germline V gene. V dropped 5 bases and J dropped 5 bases, with 12 bases sitting between them. The length of the CDR3 is 14 residues. As DNA, the CDR3 is TGTGCCAGCAGTCTCCCGGACTCAACCGGGGAGCTGTTTTTT. Residues: CASSLPDSTGELFF.

The chain uses TRBV14 and TRBJ2-3; D is possibly TRBD2 (5 bases). CDR3 length: 16 amino acids. Germline CDR1 and CDR2: SGHDN and FVKESK. V lost 0 bases to trimming and J lost 3 bases, with 13 bases between them. CDR3 nucleotides: TGTGCCAGCAGCCAAGAAGAGGGAAGGTATACAGATACGCAGTATTTT. It specifies CASSQEEGRYTDTQYF.

There are many counts of this clonotype. V and J are TRBV27 and TRBJ2-3, with TRBD2 matching 8 bases. Germline CDR1 MNHEY, CDR2 SMNVEV (reference sequence). J lost 2 bases, V lost 5 bases, and 9 bases had no gene match. The CDR3 loop spans 16 amino acids. The CDR3 region has the DNA TGTGCCAGCAGTCTATGGACTAGCCCCTCCACAGATACGCAGTATTTT. It is translated as CASSLWTSPSTDTQYF.

This clonotype was counted at least ten times. The chain uses TRBV6-6 and TRBJ2-3; 7 nucleotides align to TRBD1. This CDR3 contains 15 residues. CDR1 and CDR2 from the germline V gene are MNHNY and SVGAGI (reference sequence). Germline trimming cut 1 base from V and 2 bases from J; bases unmatched to any gene: 3. The CDR3 coding sequence is TGTGCCAGCAGTTACTTGGACAGGTCCACAGATACGCAGTATTTT. It codes for CASSYLDRSTDTQYF.

The sample holds many counts of this clonotype. The chain has TRBV7-9 and TRBJ1-1; D call uncertain. The V gene's germline CDR1 is SEHNR and CDR2 FQNEAQ (reference sequence). V lost 4 bases and J 11 bases, leaving 14 bases between the germline ends. CDR3 size: 12 residues. CDR3 protein: CASSSPTKAAFF. CDR3 DNA: TGTGCCAGCAGCTCTCCGACCAAGGCGGCTTTCTTT.

This clonotype was detected a few times. The V and J genes are TRBV12-3 or TRBV12-4 and TRBJ1-4; TRBD1 is a possible D gene (6 bases). Trimming removed 6 bases at V and 5 bases at J, with 13 bases between. The CDR3 contains 14 residues. The CDR3 sequence: CASRPHTGNEKLFF. The CDR3 DNA reads TGTGCCAGCAGGCCTCATACAGGGAATGAAAAACTGTTTTTT.

V and J are TRBV6-6 and TRBJ1-1; D is undetermined. The CDR3 runs 15 residues. Trimming shortened V by 0 bases and J by 1 base, and 9 bases separated the two germline ends. Germline CDR1 and CDR2: MNHNY and SVGAGI (reference sequence). The CDR3 bases are TGTGCCAGCAGTTACTCGACTCTTAAGAACACTGAAGCTTTCTTT. The encoded protein is CASSYSTLKNTEAFF.

In the case of this clonotype: A much larger clone differs by one base, so this may be a read error. The chain joins TRBV2 to TRBJ2-5; D may be TRBD2 (6 bases). Trimming removed 7 bases from V and 7 bases from J, with 19 bases in between. This CDR3 region has 14 residues. The germline V gene has CDR1 SNHLY and CDR2 FYNNEI. This CDR3 reads CASMGTSQAGTQYF. In nucleotides, the CDR3 is TGTGCCAGCATGGGGACTTCCCAGGCGGGGACCCAGTACTTC.

In this sample, this clonotype turned up many times. The chain recombines TRBV7-9 with TRBJ1-1; D uncertain. CDR1 and CDR2 (germline): SEHNR, FQNEAQ (reference sequence). The CDR3 runs to 14 residues. V lost 7 bases and J lost 1, with 13 bases in between. The CDR3, as DNA: TGTGCCAGCACCACAATTCAAACGAACACTGAAGCTTTCTTT. Translating gives CASTTIQTNTEAFF.

The chain recombines TRBV5-6 with TRBJ1-2; D perhaps matches TRBD1 (6 bases). The CDR3 has 14 residues. Looked up from germline, CDR1 is SGHDT and CDR2 is YYEEEE. Deletions cut 2 bases from V and 4 bases from J, with 12 bases between. The CDR3 sequence is CASSFQGLSYGYTF. CDR3 nucleotide sequence: TGTGCCAGCAGCTTTCAGGGGTTATCCTATGGCTACACCTTC. The full variable domain, in which reference TRBV5-6 and TRBJ1-2 provide the parts outside the CDR3, is DAGVTQSPTHLIKTRGQQVTLRCSPKSGHDTVSWYQQALGQGPQFIFQYYEEEERQRGNFPDRFSGHQFPNYSSELNVNALLLGDSALYLCASSFQGLSYGYTFGSGTRLTVV.

This clonotype was observed at least ten times. The V call is TRBV15, the J call TRBJ1-4; D is uncertain. The CDR3 loop spans 13 amino acids. CDR1 LNHNV and CDR2 YYDKDF come from the germline V gene (reference sequence). V was clipped by 3 bases and J by 12 bases, with 14 bases between them. The CDR3 region is CATSRSNERELFF. CDR3 in DNA: TGTGCCACCAGCAGGAGTAACGAAAGGGAACTGTTTTTT. The entire variable domain, with the rest obtained from reference TRBV15 and TRBJ1-4, is as follows: DAMVIQNPRYQVTQFGKPVTLSCSQTLNHNVMYWYQQKSSQAPKLLFHYYDKDFNNEADTPDNFQSRRPNTSFCFLDIRSPGLGDTAMYLCATSRSNERELFFGSGTQLSVL.

V is TRBV18 and J is TRBJ1-2; D is uncertain. The V gene lost 4 bases and the J gene lost 4 bases, with 7 bases spanning the gap. The CDR3 covers 12 residues. CDR1 KGHSH and CDR2 LQKENI come from the germline V gene. CDR3 sequence reads: CASSQDLYGYTF. Written as DNA, the CDR3 is TGTGCCAGCTCACAGGACCTCTATGGCTACACCTTC.

This clonotype turned up a few times. The chain is built from TRBV5-1 and TRBJ2-2; D remains ambiguous. In germline, CDR1 is SGHRS, CDR2 YFSETQ. The CDR3 is 15 residues long. V gave up 1 base and J gave up 0 bases, with 7 bases separating them. The CDR3 region is CASSLSASNTGELFF. The DNA for the CDR3 is TGCGCCAGCAGCTTGTCTGCCTCGAACACCGGGGAGCTGTTTTTT.

In its sample, this clonotype was seen many times. The V call is TRBV20-1, the J call TRBJ1-6; a weak D match, TRBD1 (6 bases). CDR3 size: 16 residues. V was trimmed by 0 bases and J by 6 bases, leaving 15 bases between them. The V gene's germline CDR1 is DFQATT and CDR2 SNEGSKA (reference sequence). CDR3 bases: TGCAGTGCTAGAGATCGTGGGGGCGCGAGTAATTCACCCCTCCACTTT. It encodes CSARDRGGASNSPLHF.

This clonotype was seen repeatedly, ten times or more. V usage is TRBV10-2 and J usage is TRBJ2-3; D call uncertain. The V end lost 0 bases, the J end lost 6 bases, and 1 base lay between the germline ends. From germline, CDR1 is WSHSY and CDR2 SAAADI. The CDR3 runs to 11 residues. The CDR3 nucleotides are TGCGCCAGCAGTGAGTCTGATACGCAGTATTTT. This sequence encodes CASSESDTQYF.

This clonotype occurred once. A much larger clone differs from this one at a single base, so this may be a read error. This chain connects TRBV19 to TRBJ1-2; no clear D. Germline CDR1 LNHDA, CDR2 SQIVND (reference sequence). The CDR3 is 11 amino acids. The CDR3 bases are TGTGCCAGTATGGGTGACTATGGCTACGCCTTC. It yields the protein CASMGDYGYAF.

Only a few counts were recorded for this clonotype. CDR3 nucleotide sequence: TGTGCCAGCAGTGGCGGGGCGGGGGTCCGCACAGATACGCAGTATTTT. This gives the protein CASSGGAGVRTDTQYF. The chain couples TRBV2 to TRBJ2-3; 7 bases map to TRBD2. The CDR3 spans 16 residues. The germline gives CDR1 SNHLY, CDR2 FYNNEI. The ends lost 4 bases at V and 1 base at J; junction bases unmatched: 8.

The J gene is TRBJ2-1, the V gene TRBV2, with 9 bases matching TRBD2. The CDR3 consists of 16 residues. CDR1 SNHLY and CDR2 FYNNEI come from the germline V gene. The junction had 10 bases not matched to a gene; V was cut back by 9 bases and J by 1 base. The CDR3 loop reads CASPKAGGLSYNEQFF. CDR3 nucleotide sequence: TGTGCCAGTCCCAAAGCGGGAGGTCTGTCCTACAATGAGCAGTTCTTC.

This clonotype was found many times. J is TRBJ1-1 and V is TRBV7-8; the D gene is possibly TRBD1 (5 bases). Deletions cut 1 base from V and 5 bases from J, with 8 bases between. The CDR3 is 13 residues long. Germline assignment: CDR1 SGHVS and CDR2 FQNEAQ. CDR3 loop: CASSLGGQTEAFF. The CDR3 DNA follows: TGTGCCAGCAGCTTAGGGGGCCAGACTGAAGCTTTCTTT.

This clonotype showed up just once. The V gene is TRBV19, the J gene TRBJ2-1; 11 nucleotides align to TRBD2. Germline CDR1 is LNHDA and CDR2 is SQIVND (reference sequence). Germline trimming cut 5 bases from V and 0 bases from J; bases unmatched to any gene: 6. The CDR3 sequence is 17 residues long. CDR3 amino acids: CASSLSGTSGSYNEQFF. The CDR3 DNA reads TGTGCCAGTAGTTTATCCGGGACTAGCGGCTCCTACAATGAGCAGTTCTTC.

This clonotype occurred many times. The chain employs TRBV15 and TRBJ1-2; no definite D call. The CDR3 length is 15 residues. CDR1 and CDR2 from the germline V gene are LNHNV and YYDKDF (reference sequence). Trimming took off 0 bases at V and 5 bases at J, with 13 bases between the two ends. The CDR3 sequence: CATSRDFGRSYGYTF. The CDR3 coding sequence is TGTGCCACCAGCAGAGATTTTGGCAGGTCTTATGGCTACACCTTC.

This clonotype came up many times. The gene calls are TRBV7-9 and TRBJ1-1; D may be TRBD1 (5 bases). The CDR3 spans 12 residues. CDR1 is SEHNR and CDR2 is FQNEAQ in the germline V gene (reference sequence). V lost 5 bases to trimming and J lost 8 bases, with 12 bases between them. The CDR3 spells CASSPGTLEAFF. The CDR3, as DNA: TGTGCCAGCAGCCCTGGGACGTTGGAAGCTTTCTTT.